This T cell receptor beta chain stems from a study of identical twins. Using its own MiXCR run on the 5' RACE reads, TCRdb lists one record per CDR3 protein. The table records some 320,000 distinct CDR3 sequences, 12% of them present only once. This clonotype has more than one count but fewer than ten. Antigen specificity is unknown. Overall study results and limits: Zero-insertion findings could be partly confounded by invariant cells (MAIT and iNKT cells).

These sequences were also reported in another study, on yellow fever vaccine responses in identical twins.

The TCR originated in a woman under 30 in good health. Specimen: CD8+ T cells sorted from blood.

In DNA form, the CDR3 reads TGTGCCAGCAGTGGGTTTGCGGGAGGGTCAGATACGCAGTATTTT. It codes for CASSGFAGGSDTQYF. This chain uses TRBV2 with TRBJ2-3; 9 bases are shared with TRBD2. CDR1 SNHLY and CDR2 FYNNEI come from the germline V gene. V was clipped by 4 bases and J by 4 bases; unmatched bases: 6. CDR3 length: 15 residues.